Below, 13 T cell receptor beta chains from the same sample are listed, as sequenced in a study of T-cell memory formation after mild COVID-19 (dated by TCRdb to about 2021). The protocol used for the library was 5' RACE. The data were produced on an Illumina NovaSeq 6000. Starting from the raw public reads, TCRdb applied fastp trimming at Q25, assembled clones with MiXCR and retained in-frame beta chains. Duplicate CDR3 protein sequences are folded into a single record with the most common DNA and genes. The sample includes hundreds of thousands of distinct CDR3 sequences, with roughly 18% observed a single time. 20% to 25% of the sample lies in the top ten. The specimen sequenced was PBMCs or a T cell subset sorted from them (not recorded which). These receptors were obtained from a man aged 18 to 29 who had mild COVID-19 (a few samples of this study predate the infection). The sample titles of this study are shuffled in the database, so cell type and time point are left out; the donor was told from shared clones.

This chain links TRBV6-2 or TRBV6-3 with TRBJ2-7, with 7 bases identical to TRBD2. The CDR3 runs to 15 residues. With V trimmed by 4 bases and J by 2 bases, 8 bases remained unmatched. The germline gives CDR1 MNHEY, CDR2 SVGEGT. CDR3 sequence (DNA): TGTGCCAGCAGTTCCCTCGGGGGGTCCCCCTACGAGCAGTACTTC. It codes for CASSSLGGSPYEQYF.

This clonotype was counted only a few times. This chain links TRBV3-1 with TRBJ2-1; D remains ambiguous. CDR3 length: 13 residues. Germline V gene data show CDR1 as LGHDT and CDR2 as YNNKEL (reference sequence). V was clipped by 0 bases and J by 9 bases, with 9 bases between them. The CDR3, as DNA: TGTGCCAGCAGCCAAGATTTGTTGCGTGAGCAGTTCTTC. It encodes CASSQDLLREQFF.

This clonotype was counted only a few times. The rearrangement joins TRBV5-1 to TRBJ1-4; TRBD1 matches at 7 bases. The ends lost 2 bases at V and 4 bases at J; junction bases unmatched: 2. The CDR3 consists of 14 residues. The germline V gene has CDR1 SGHRS and CDR2 YFSETQ. In DNA, the CDR3 is TGCGCCAGCAGCTTACAGGGGAATAATGAAAAACTGTTTTTT. Protein product: CASSLQGNNEKLFF.

This clonotype was picked up many times. The chain is built from TRBV29-1 and TRBJ2-1, with TRBD1 matching 9 bases. The CDR3 is 16 amino acids. Germline V gives CDR1 SQVTM, CDR2 ANQGSEA. With V trimmed by 1 base and J by 8 bases, 12 bases remained unmatched. The CDR3 DNA is TGCAGCGTTGAAGTGATTGGACAGGGGCCAAATGATGAGCAGTTCTTC. Its protein product is CSVEVIGQGPNDEQFF.

This rearrangement joins TRBV2 to TRBJ1-4; D remains unclear. Between the trimmed V and J ends, which lost 4 bases and 7 bases, there was a span of 13 bases. CDR3 length: 14 residues. The germline CDR1 and CDR2 sequences are SNHLY and FYNNEI. CDR3 nucleotides: TGTGCCAGCAGTGTTGGAGGCCAGCTTGAAAAACTGTTTTTT. It specifies CASSVGGQLEKLFF.

The table lists this clonotype with a few counts. The gene calls are TRBV10-3 and TRBJ2-1; TRBD2 aligns across 10 bases. CDR3 length equals 14 residues. V gave up 10 bases and J gave up 2 bases; unmatched junction bases: 5. Germline V CDR1 and CDR2: ENHRY, SYGVKD. CDR3 sequence reads: CATTAGGPYNEQFF. The DNA for the CDR3 is TGTGCCACCACAGCGGGGGGGCCCTACAATGAGCAGTTCTTC.

There are many counts of this clonotype. The rearrangement links TRBV13 to TRBJ1-1; TRBD1 agrees at 7 bases. The CDR3 totals 17 residues. Germline CDR1 reads PRHDT; CDR2 reads FYEKMQ (reference sequence). Trimming at V came to 2 bases and at J to 2 bases, leaving 11 bases not matched to a gene. Here the CDR3 reads CASSLSGGAGGNTEAFF. The CDR3 DNA is TGTGCCAGCAGCTTATCCGGGGGCGCAGGGGGAAACACTGAAGCTTTCTTT.

Many counts were recorded for this clonotype. The rearrangement links TRBV7-9 to TRBJ2-1, with D possibly being TRBD1 or TRBD2 (5 bases each). Germline lookup yields CDR1 SEHNR and CDR2 FQNEAQ (reference sequence). The CDR3 totals 16 residues. Trimming removed 1 base at V and 3 bases at J, with 13 bases between. The CDR3 region has the DNA TGTGCCAGCAGCTTAGTCGGGGCTGGGATCTACAATGAGCAGTTCTTC. Amino acids: CASSLVGAGIYNEQFF.

This clonotype has more than one count but fewer than ten. This chain joins TRBV7-3 and TRBJ2-1; D remains unclear. The germline CDR1 and CDR2 sequences are SGHTA and FQGTGA. The V and J ends lost 4 bases and 9 bases respectively, with 10 bases between them. The CDR3 totals 12 residues. CDR3 residues: CASSSAWGEQFF. The CDR3 nucleotides read TGTGCCAGCAGCTCCGCCTGGGGTGAGCAGTTCTTC.

This clonotype was recorded many times. The V call is TRBV5-1, the J call TRBJ2-7, with no clear D. Looked up from germline, CDR1 is SGHRS and CDR2 is YFSETQ. This CDR3 is built from 15 residues. The V end was cut by 2 bases, the J end by 0 bases, with 12 bases between. The CDR3 bases are TGCGCCAGCAGCTTTGTAGTTGTTGGCTCCTACGAGCAGTACTTC. Its translation: CASSFVVVGSYEQYF.

This clonotype was counted between two and nine times. The gene calls are TRBV20-1 and TRBJ2-5; TRBD2 matches at 8 bases. CDR3 length equals 14 residues. Germline V gene data show CDR1 as DFQATT and CDR2 as SNEGSKA (reference sequence). Germline trimming cut 4 bases from V and 4 bases from J; bases unmatched to any gene: 8. The CDR3, as DNA: TGCAGTGCTACCCTCGGGGGGGCCGGAGAGACCCAGTACTTC. This translates into CSATLGGAGETQYF.

This sequence joins TRBV19 and TRBJ1-1; D is uncertain. The CDR3 totals 12 residues. The V gene's germline CDR1 is LNHDA and CDR2 SQIVND (reference sequence). The germline V and J ends were trimmed by 5 bases and 4 bases, with 8 bases remaining between them. CDR3 bases: TGTGCCAGTAGTCCTGGGCGCACTGAAGCTTTCTTT. Its protein is CASSPGRTEAFF.

This clonotype showed up just a few times. This CDR3 reads CASSQQRGGELFF. CDR3 DNA sequence: TGCGCCAGCAGCCAGCAACGGGGCGGGGAGCTGTTTTTT. The genes are TRBV4-1 and TRBJ2-2; possible D gene TRBD2, 5 bases. Germline CDR1 MGHRA, CDR2 YSYEKL. This CDR3 comprises 13 residues. V was cut by 3 bases and J by 7 bases, with 9 bases left in between.